This T cell receptor (beta chain) derives from a study of blood T cell repertoires in COVID-19. Across the study: Samples of COVID-19 (acute and convalescent) were obtained from the United States, Italy and Spain. From T cells, B-cell-depleted T cells, or PBMCs came the material, which was cDNA or gDNA.

In the source study's methods: Estimation of nucleated cell counts was performed using reference gene primer amplification. The method was immunoSEQ multiplex PCR; TCRdb's version includes in-frame clones alone and lacks a portion of them. That table furnishes V, J and clone size, whereas the DNA furnished D and trimming. The table records 65,000 to 90,000 clones, about 90% of them present only once. This CDR3 spans 16 amino acids. With 2 bases clipped from V and 7 bases from J, the junction kept 6 bases outside the gene matches. CDR1 is SEHNR and CDR2 is FQNEAQ in the germline V gene (reference sequence).

The chain uses TRBV7-9 and TRBJ2-3; 13 bases map to TRBD2. Material: peripheral blood. This TCR derives from a human donor in a cohort sampled during active COVID-19. CDR3 loop: CASSLRLAGGSNTQYF. CDR3 DNA sequence: TGTGCCAGCAGCTTACGACTAGCGGGAGGATCAAATACGCAGTATTTT.